This T cell receptor beta chain was sequenced for a study of beta chain features in type 1 diabetes. Regarding the study as a whole: Moderate but significant shortening of TCRB CDR3s was recorded in all four CD4+ subsets from Type 1 diabetes patients.

The germline CDR1 and CDR2 sequences are GTSNPN and SVGIG (reference sequence). The CDR3 totals 13 residues. The V segment lost 8 bases and the J segment 6 bases; nucleotides outside the gene matches: 7. On this clone: Its antigen is not known.

The authors reverse transcribed all of the isolated RNA, so sequencing captured expressed TCRB transcripts. TCRdb's table, derived via immunoSEQ multiplex PCR, lists solely in-frame clones and lacks some. The sample holds approximately 170,000 clones, roughly 7.1% seen once. The clonotype comes from a middle-aged woman with type 1 diabetes. The sequencing sample was made of central memory CD4+ T cells from blood. The V gene is TRBV30, the J gene TRBJ2-2; 9 bases agree with TRBD1. Here the CDR3 DNA reads TGTGCCGGGACAGGGAGGGGGGCCGGGGAGCTGTTTTTT. This encodes CAGTGRGAGELFF.